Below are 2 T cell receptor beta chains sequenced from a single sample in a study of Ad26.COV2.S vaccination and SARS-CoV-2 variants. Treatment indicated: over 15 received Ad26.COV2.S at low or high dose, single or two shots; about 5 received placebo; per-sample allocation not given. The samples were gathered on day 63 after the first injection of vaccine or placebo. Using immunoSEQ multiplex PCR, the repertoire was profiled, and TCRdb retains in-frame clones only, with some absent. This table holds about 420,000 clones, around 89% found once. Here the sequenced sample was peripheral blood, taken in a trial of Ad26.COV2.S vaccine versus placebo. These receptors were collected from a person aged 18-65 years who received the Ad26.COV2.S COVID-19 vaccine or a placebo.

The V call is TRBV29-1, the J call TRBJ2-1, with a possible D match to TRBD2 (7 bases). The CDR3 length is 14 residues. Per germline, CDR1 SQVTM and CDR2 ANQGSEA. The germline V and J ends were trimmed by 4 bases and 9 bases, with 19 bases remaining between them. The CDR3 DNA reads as TGCAGCGTTGTGAGGGGGGGGGCCGCGTCTGAGCAGTTCTTC. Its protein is CSVVRGGAASEQFF.

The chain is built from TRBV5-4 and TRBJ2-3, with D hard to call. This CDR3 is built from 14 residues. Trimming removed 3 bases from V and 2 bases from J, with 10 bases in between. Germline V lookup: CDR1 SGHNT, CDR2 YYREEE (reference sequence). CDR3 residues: CASSSLDFTDTQYF. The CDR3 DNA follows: TGTGCCAGCAGCTCCTTGGATTTCACAGATACGCAGTATTTT.